This TCR beta chain stems from a study of blood T cell repertoires in COVID-19. In the original processing: Amplification with reference gene primers provided the estimates of nucleated cell counts. The repertoire was sequenced with immunoSEQ multiplex PCR; TCRdb's copy has only in-frame clones and lacks some. V and J calls and clone size come straight from that table; D and trimming were deduced from the DNA. The sample holds about 220,000 clones, roughly nine tenths seen once. J lost 4 bases, V lost 6 bases, and 7 bases had no gene match. The CDR3 loop spans 15 amino acids. The germline CDR1 and CDR2 sequences are MNHEY and SVGEGT. Participants' reported clinical history set cohort assignment. Donors in Cohort 3 who had recovered were those with two negative PCRs, healthcare professional clearance, or resolution of their symptoms.

Sequencing used PBMCs or T cells enriched from blood (not recorded which). This TCR came from a woman aged 25 to 39 who had recovered from COVID-19. V is TRBV6-2 or TRBV6-3 and J is TRBJ2-1, with 9 bases that match TRBD1. Here the CDR3 reads CASSHRDREYNEQFF. The CDR3 bases are TGTGCCAGCAGCCACCGGGACAGGGAATACAATGAGCAGTTCTTC.